A single sample gave rise to the 22 T cell receptor beta chains below, sequenced in a study of OX40 agonist ivuxolimab in advanced cancers. Repertoires were generated with immunoSEQ multiplex PCR, while TCRdb's copy carries only in-frame clones and drops some. Seen here are roughly 30,000 clones, over 80% observed once, and the top ten hold under 5.5%. This specimen consisted of CD4+ or CD8+ T cells sorted from blood, obtained in a trial of the OX40 agonist ivuxolimab. These receptors were taken from an adult with an advanced solid tumor such as melanoma, head and neck, liver or kidney cancer.

This clone was counted a few times. This rearrangement joins TRBV7-6 to TRBJ1-4, with 7 bases aligning to TRBD1. Germline loops: CDR1 SGHVS, CDR2 FNYEAQ. The V and J ends lost 5 bases and 5 bases, in that order; junction bases with no gene match: 8. The CDR3 runs 15 residues. Written as DNA, the CDR3 is TGTGCCAGCAGCGGCCGGGACAGTGGGAATGAAAAACTGTTTTTT. This gives the protein CASSGRDSGNEKLFF. The variable domain in full, completed from reference TRBV7-6 and TRBJ1-4, reads GAGVSQSPRYKVTKRGQDVALRCDPISGHVSLYWYRQALGQGPEFLTYFNYEAQQDKSGLPNDRFSAERPEGSISTLTIQRTEQRDSAMYRCASSGRDSGNEKLFFGSGTQLSVL.

This chain joins TRBV7-3 and TRBJ2-3; D possibly corresponds to TRBD1 (5 bases). This CDR3 comprises 15 residues. V was clipped by 0 bases and J by 2 bases, with 9 bases between them. Germline CDR1 SGHTA, CDR2 FQGTGA. The CDR3 nucleotides read TGTGCCAGCAGCTTAACTGGGGCCAACACAGATACGCAGTATTTT. Protein sequence: CASSLTGANTDTQYF.

The genes are TRBV27 and TRBJ2-3, with TRBD2 matching 9 bases. The CDR3 has 16 amino acids. Germline CDR1 and CDR2: MNHEY and SMNVEV (reference sequence). With V trimmed by 6 bases and J by 2 bases, 9 bases remained unmatched. CDR3 residues: CASSPPGTSPTDTQYF. The CDR3 bases are TGTGCCAGCAGCCCACCCGGGACTAGCCCCACAGATACGCAGTATTTT.

The chain links TRBV5-8 to TRBJ1-2, with 8 bases that match TRBD1. The CDR3 length is 15 residues. V was pared by 4 bases and J by 4 bases, with 9 bases of the junction left unmatched. CDR1 is SGHTS and CDR2 is YDEGEE in the germline V gene. In DNA form, the CDR3 reads TGTGCCAGCAGCGCGGGACAGGCTAAGCTCTATGGCTACACCTTC. This codes for CASSAGQAKLYGYTF. The full variable domain, completed using reference TRBV5-8 and TRBJ1-2, is EAGVTQSPTHLIKTRGQQATLRCSPISGHTSVYWYQQALGLGLQFLLWYDEGEERNRGNFPPRFSGRQFPNYSSELNVNALELEDSALYLCASSAGQAKLYGYTFGSGTRLTVV.

The chain recombines TRBV4-3 with TRBJ2-7; D is uncertain. V was pared by 2 bases and J by 3 bases, with 8 bases between. The CDR3 has 13 amino acids. Germline V gene sequence: CDR1 LGHNA, CDR2 YSLEER. CDR3 nucleotides: TGCGCCAGCAGCCAAACGCCTCTCTACGAGCAGTACTTC. Translation: CASSQTPLYEQYF.

V usage is TRBV5-1 and J usage is TRBJ2-1; TRBD2 agrees at 13 bases. Germline V lookup: CDR1 SGHRS, CDR2 YFSETQ. The CDR3 consists of 15 residues. J gave up 8 bases and V 5 bases, and 7 bases lay outside the gene matches. CDR3 loop: CASRRTSGRSDEQFF. CDR3 nucleotides: TGCGCCAGCAGGAGGACTAGCGGGAGAAGCGATGAGCAGTTCTTC. The complete variable domain, with remaining parts taken from reference TRBV5-1 and TRBJ2-1, reads KAGVTQTPRYLIKTRGQQVTLSCSPISGHRSVSWYQQTPGQGLQFLFEYFSETQRNKGNFPGRFSGRQFSNSRSEMNVSTLELGDSALYLCASRRTSGRSDEQFFGPGTRLTVL.

The table lists this clone with a count of one. The chain employs TRBV4-1 and TRBJ2-1, with 11 positions matching TRBD2. The CDR3 is made up of 18 amino acids. After removal of 2 bases from V and 5 bases from J, the junction contained 11 bases not matched to a gene. CDR1 and CDR2 from the germline V gene are MGHRA and YSYEKL. The CDR3 is CASSQWGTGTSGDNEQFF. In nucleotides, the CDR3 is TGCGCCAGCAGCCAATGGGGTACGGGGACTAGCGGTGACAATGAGCAGTTCTTC.

This sequence joins TRBV4-1 and TRBJ2-3; 13 positions match TRBD2. The CDR3 has 18 residues. V was pared by 0 bases and J by 2 bases, with 5 bases of the junction left unmatched. From germline, CDR1 is MGHRA and CDR2 YSYEKL. CDR3 DNA: TGCGCCAGCAGCCAAGAGTTGACTAGCGGGGGGCCCACAGATACGCAGTATTTT. This gives the protein CASSQELTSGGPTDTQYF.

V is TRBV7-9 and J is TRBJ2-7; tentatively, D is TRBD1 (5 bases). This CDR3 spans 14 amino acids. Trimming took 1 base from V and 5 from J, leaving 12 bases between them. The germline gives CDR1 SEHNR, CDR2 FQNEAQ (reference sequence). The CDR3 DNA reads TGTGCCAGCAGCTTAGGGCAGGGTTCGAACGAGCAGTACTTC. Translated: CASSLGQGSNEQYF.

The chain employs TRBV27 and TRBJ2-3; TRBD2 aligns across 9 bases. CDR3 length equals 17 residues. V shed 2 bases, J shed 2 bases, and the junction held 8 bases outside the gene matches. Looked up from germline, CDR1 is MNHEY and CDR2 is SMNVEV (reference sequence). The CDR3, as DNA: TGTGCCAGCAGTTTAAGCAGCGGGGGGCCCGCCACAGATACGCAGTATTTT. Its protein is CASSLSSGGPATDTQYF.

The rearrangement links TRBV6-1 to TRBJ2-7, with D uncertain. V was trimmed by 0 bases and J by 4 bases, leaving 13 bases between them. This CDR3 has 15 residues. Germline V gene lookup returns CDR1 MNHNS and CDR2 SASEGT. The DNA of the CDR3 is TGTGCCAGCAGTGAAGCCCCGGAGAGCAGATACGAGCAGTACTTC. Translation: CASSEAPESRYEQYF.

This chain connects TRBV6-5 to TRBJ2-3; D perhaps matches TRBD1 (5 bases). The ends were cut back, 2 bases at V and 0 bases at J, with 9 bases in the middle. The length of the CDR3 is 15 residues. The germline CDR1 and CDR2 sequences are MNHEY and SVGAGI. DNA for the CDR3: TGTGCCAGCAGTTACGGGGCAGTCAGCACAGATACGCAGTATTTT. This sequence encodes CASSYGAVSTDTQYF.

The genes are TRBV9 and TRBJ2-7, with D hard to call. The CDR3 totals 13 residues. The V gene lost 0 bases and the J gene lost 5 bases, with 9 bases spanning the gap. Per germline, CDR1 SGDLS and CDR2 YYNGEE. CDR3 nucleotide sequence: TGTGCCAGCAGCGTAGAGGGCCTCGACGAGCAGTACTTC. Translating it yields CASSVEGLDEQYF.

This chain joins TRBV27 and TRBJ2-7; the D gene could be TRBD1 or TRBD2 (5 bases each). The ends were cut back, 4 bases at V and 3 bases at J, with 28 bases in the middle. Per germline, CDR1 MNHEY and CDR2 SMNVEV (reference sequence). CDR3 size: 19 residues. The DNA of the CDR3 is TGTGCCAGCAGTTCATTACCCGTTGGGGGACCTACACGAATCTACGAGCAGTACTTC. It is translated as CASSSLPVGGPTRIYEQYF.

This clone has only one observation. The rearrangement links TRBV7-9 to TRBJ2-7; a weak D match, TRBD2 (5 bases). CDR1 and CDR2 from the germline V gene are SEHNR and FQNEAQ (reference sequence). The length of the CDR3 is 14 residues. With 4 bases removed from V and 1 base from J, the gap between germline ends came to 11 bases. CDR3 region: CASSSPEESYEQYF. The CDR3 DNA reads TGTGCCAGCAGCTCCCCGGAGGAGTCCTACGAGCAGTACTTC. Together with reference TRBV7-9 and TRBJ2-7, the CDR3 gives the full variable domain: DTGVSQNPRHKITKRGQNVTFRCDPISEHNRLYWYRQTLGQGPEFLTYFQNEAQLEKSRLLSDRFSAERPKGSFSTLEIQRTEQGDSAMYLCASSSPEESYEQYFGPGTRLTVT.

The rearrangement joins TRBV27 to TRBJ1-2, with TRBD1 matching over 7 bases. The trim removed 0 bases at V and 4 bases at J, leaving 2 bases unmatched. The CDR3 runs to 14 residues. Germline CDR1 MNHEY, CDR2 SMNVEV (reference sequence). CDR3 amino acids: CASSLSGTAYGYTF. CDR3 coding DNA: TGTGCCAGCAGTTTATCGGGGACAGCCTATGGCTACACCTTC.

The chain couples TRBV9 to TRBJ2-1, with TRBD1 identical over 8 bases. Germline V gene data show CDR1 as SGDLS and CDR2 as YYNGEE. This CDR3 contains 15 residues. The J segment lost 9 bases and the V segment lost 0 bases, leaving 8 bases of the junction unmatched. The CDR3 reads CASSVEGDRIPEQFF. CDR3 DNA sequence: TGTGCCAGCAGCGTAGAAGGGGACAGGATTCCTGAGCAGTTCTTC.

This chain uses TRBV6-5 with TRBJ2-7; 10 bases fit TRBD2. Trimming cost V 2 bases and J 5 bases; bases outside gene matches: 6. The length of the CDR3 is 15 residues. Germline V gene data show CDR1 as MNHEY and CDR2 as SVGAGI. Here the CDR3 reads CASSYGGTSVDEQYF. CDR3 nucleotides: TGTGCCAGCAGTTACGGAGGGACTAGCGTCGACGAGCAGTACTTC.

This clone is judged medium-sized. The genes are TRBV6-9 and TRBJ1-5, with D maybe TRBD1 (5 bases). This CDR3 spans 16 amino acids. The germline V gene encodes CDR1 MNHGY and CDR2 SVAAGI. V was trimmed by 0 bases and J by 4 bases, leaving 13 bases between them. The CDR3 DNA sequence: TGTGCCAGCAGTTATTCGCGGGGACCGAGGAATCAGCCCCAGCATTTT. Amino acids: CASSYSRGPRNQPQHF.

This clone was seen just once. The chain combines TRBV27 with TRBJ1-1; D possibly corresponds to TRBD1 (5 bases). V lost 7 bases, J lost 4 bases, and 7 bases lay in between. The CDR3 extends over 11 amino acids. Germline values: CDR1 MNHEY, CDR2 SMNVEV (reference sequence). The CDR3 is CASKGSTEAFF. CDR3 sequence (DNA): TGTGCCAGCAAGGGGTCCACTGAAGCTTTCTTT.

The gene calls are TRBV13 and TRBJ2-3, with D possibly TRBD1 on 6 matching bases. The CDR3 length is 13 residues. The V end was cut by 5 bases, the J end by 7 bases, with 13 bases between. Germline V gene lookup returns CDR1 PRHDT and CDR2 FYEKMQ (reference sequence). This CDR3 is CASSPKGVHTQYF. Written as DNA, the CDR3 is TGTGCCAGCAGCCCGAAGGGGGTACATACGCAGTATTTT.

The gene calls are TRBV7-3 and TRBJ2-1; D is possibly TRBD2 (6 bases). V was pared by 0 bases and J by 8 bases, with 14 bases between. Germline V gives CDR1 SGHTA, CDR2 FQGTGA. The CDR3 loop spans 15 amino acids. CDR3 region: CASSLTWRGGDEQFF. In DNA form, the CDR3 reads TGTGCCAGCAGCTTAACGTGGAGGGGTGGCGATGAGCAGTTCTTC. The variable domain in full, with the rest retrieved from reference TRBV7-3 and TRBJ2-1, is GAGVSQTPSNKVTEKGKYVELRCDPISGHTALYWYRQSLGQGPEFLIYFQGTGAADDSGLPNDRFFAVRPEGSVSTLKIQRTERGDSAVYLCASSLTWRGGDEQFFGPGTRLTVL.